The 26 T cell receptor beta chains reported below all come from one sample, sequenced in a study of T cell responses to AZD1222 COVID-19 vaccine. Sequencing was performed with immunoSEQ multiplex PCR; in TCRdb, only in-frame clones are kept and a portion is missing. The sample lists approximately 73,000 clones; over 80% were seen once. The input for sequencing was peripheral blood, taken on day 0 of AZD1222 vaccination. These receptors were collected from an adult in good health.

The gene calls are TRBV10-1 and TRBJ2-1, with 8 bases matching TRBD1. The CDR3 is 16 residues long. Losses at the gene ends were 6 bases for V and 7 bases for J; bases not matched to a gene: 14. CDR1 WNHNN and CDR2 SYGVQD come from the germline V gene (reference sequence). CDR3 in DNA: TGCGCCAGCAGCGTAGCCGGGACAGGTCTTTTAAATGAGCAGTTCTTC. As protein: CASSVAGTGLLNEQFF.

The chain combines TRBV6-5 with TRBJ1-2, with unresolved D. The germline V gene encodes CDR1 MNHEY and CDR2 SVGAGI. The V end was cut by 2 bases, the J end by 0 bases, with 10 bases between. The CDR3 runs 15 residues. CDR3 DNA: TGTGCCAGCAGTTACAACATACCTTCTAACTATGGCTACACCTTC. It translates to CASSYNIPSNYGYTF.

The rearrangement links TRBV7-2 to TRBJ1-3; D remains ambiguous. Germline CDR1 reads SGHTA; CDR2 reads FQGNSA. The CDR3 loop spans 15 amino acids. The V end was cut by 5 bases, the J end by 0 bases, with 11 bases between. The CDR3 DNA is TGTGCCAGCAGCGTAGACGGAAACTCTGGAAACACCATATATTTT. It yields the protein CASSVDGNSGNTIYF. Supplemented by reference TRBV7-2 and TRBJ1-3, the full variable domain reads GAGVSQSPSNKVTEKGKDVELRCDPISGHTALYWYRQSLGQGLEFLIYFQGNSAPDKSGLPSDRFSAERTGGSVSTLTIQRTQQEDSAVYLCASSVDGNSGNTIYFGEGSWLTVV.

In this sample, this clone turned up a few times. This rearrangement joins TRBV5-1 to TRBJ1-3, with TRBD1 identical over 7 bases. The CDR3 consists of 19 residues. Germline V lookup: CDR1 SGHRS, CDR2 YFSETQ. Unmatched junction bases numbered 15, after V lost 3 bases and J lost 0 bases. CDR3 coding DNA: TGCGCCAGCAGCTCGCAAGGAGGGACAGCCATTTTCTCTGGAAACACCATATATTTT. It is translated as CASSSQGGTAIFSGNTIYF.

The chain carries TRBV5-1 and TRBJ2-1, with D unresolved. Germline CDR1 and CDR2: SGHRS and YFSETQ. CDR3 length equals 15 residues. Trimming left V 0 bases short and J 2 bases short, with 9 bases between. The CDR3 DNA follows: TGCGCCAGCAGCTTGGCTATCCCGGCCTACAATGAGCAGTTCTTC. It encodes CASSLAIPAYNEQFF.

This chain links TRBV7-2 with TRBJ2-3; no reliable D call. The CDR3 totals 15 residues. Trimming shortened V by 4 bases and J by 5 bases, and 16 bases separated the two germline ends. Germline loops: CDR1 SGHTA, CDR2 FQGNSA. CDR3 sequence: CASSSGVGFKDTQYF. As DNA, the CDR3 is TGTGCCAGCAGCTCCGGTGTGGGGTTTAAAGATACGCAGTATTTT.

This rearrangement joins TRBV7-2 to TRBJ1-6; TRBD1 matches 7 bases. The CDR3 is made up of 17 amino acids. Germline V gene data show CDR1 as SGHTA and CDR2 as FQGNSA. V trimming: 1 base; J trimming: 4 bases; junction bases outside the gene matches: 7. In nucleotides, the CDR3 is TGTGCCAGCAGCTTAGGAGGGACAGACCATTATAATTCACCCCTCCACTTT. Protein product: CASSLGGTDHYNSPLHF.

This chain uses TRBV11-2 with TRBJ2-5, with D perhaps TRBD1 (6 bases). Trimming stripped 5 bases from V and 1 base from J, with 11 bases between. This CDR3 spans 14 amino acids. CDR1 is SGHAT and CDR2 is FQNNGV in the germline V gene. CDR3 DNA: TGTGCCAGCAGCACCTCCAGGGGCCAAGAGACCCAGTACTTC. Translated: CASSTSRGQETQYF.

The chain uses TRBV7-9 and TRBJ1-3, with D possibly TRBD1 on 5 matching bases. The CDR3 is 16 residues long. Between the trimmed V and J ends, which lost 5 bases and 0 bases, there was a span of 14 bases. In germline, CDR1 is SEHNR, CDR2 FQNEAQ (reference sequence). The CDR3 DNA reads as TGTGCCAGCAGCCCTAGTATGGGGGGCTCTGGAAACACCATATATTTT. It codes for CASSPSMGGSGNTIYF. The variable domain in full, with the rest retrieved from reference TRBV7-9 and TRBJ1-3, is DTGVSQNPRHKITKRGQNVTFRCDPISEHNRLYWYRQTLGQGPEFLTYFQNEAQLEKSRLLSDRFSAERPKGSFSTLEIQRTEQGDSAMYLCASSPSMGGSGNTIYFGEGSWLTVV.

The gene calls are TRBV20-1 and TRBJ2-4; 7 nucleotides match TRBD2. CDR1 DFQATT and CDR2 SNEGSKA come from the germline V gene (reference sequence). The CDR3 has 13 residues. V was pared by 3 bases and J by 6 bases, with 5 bases of the junction left unmatched. DNA of the CDR3: TGCAGTGCTAGTCCGGCTAGCGGAAACATTCAGTACTTC. Protein product: CSASPASGNIQYF.

The V call is TRBV6-5, the J call TRBJ1-5; the match to TRBD1 covers 10 bases. Germline V lookup: CDR1 MNHEY, CDR2 SVGAGI. The J segment lost 2 bases and the V segment lost 11 bases, leaving 9 bases of the junction unmatched. This CDR3 comprises 15 residues. CDR3 coding DNA: TGTGCCTCCTGCCAGGGGACAGGGGGCAATCAGCCCCAGCATTTT. Residues: CASCQGTGGNQPQHF.

This chain links TRBV23-1 with TRBJ1-4; TRBD1 matches 7 bases. TRBV23-1 is identified as an open reading frame with a role that is uncertain. J lost 7 bases, V lost 3 bases, and 11 bases had no gene match. The CDR3 extends over 16 amino acids. The CDR3 bases are TGCGCCAGCAGTCATCCCCATGACAGGGTAGTTGAAAAACTGTTTTTT. Encoded protein: CASSHPHDRVVEKLFF.

This clone is a singleton in its sample. The chain carries TRBV28 and TRBJ2-2; 7 bases map to TRBD2. The CDR3 is made up of 17 amino acids. V lost 5 bases, J lost 2 bases, and 11 bases stayed unmatched. The germline gives CDR1 MDHEN, CDR2 SYDVKM. CDR3 in amino acids: CASSISAWGGNTGELFF. CDR3 nucleotide sequence: TGTGCCAGCAGTATCAGCGCTTGGGGGGGAAACACCGGGGAGCTGTTTTTT.

The chain couples TRBV2 to TRBJ2-7, with D tentatively TRBD2 (6 bases). The germline V gene has CDR1 SNHLY and CDR2 FYNNEI. Trimming stripped 1 base from V and 6 bases from J, with 10 bases between. The CDR3 extends over 13 amino acids. CDR3 residues: CASSEGRGIEQYF. Here the CDR3 DNA reads TGTGCCAGCAGTGAAGGACGGGGGATCGAGCAGTACTTC.

This clone was observed a few times. The CDR3 region has the DNA TGTGCCAGCAGCCCCCCCACAGGGGGAACTGAAGCTTTCTTT. It codes for CASSPPTGGTEAFF. This sequence joins TRBV5-4 and TRBJ1-1; 8 bases agree with TRBD1. CDR3 length equals 14 residues. Germline-derived CDR1 and CDR2 are SGHNT and YYREEE (reference sequence). V lost 4 bases and J lost 5; bases outside the gene matches: 7.

The chain has TRBV5-1 and TRBJ2-1; 12 positions agree with TRBD2. The CDR3 runs 16 residues. CDR1 is SGHRS and CDR2 is YFSETQ in the germline V gene. Trimming at V came to 4 bases and at J to 5 bases, leaving 7 bases not matched to a gene. This chain's CDR3 is CASSNILAGGNNEQFF. The DNA of the CDR3 is TGCGCCAGCAGCAACATCCTAGCGGGAGGGAACAATGAGCAGTTCTTC.

This rearrangement joins TRBV10-2 to TRBJ1-1; a possible D gene is TRBD1 (5 bases). This CDR3 comprises 13 residues. The germline CDR1 and CDR2 sequences are WSHSY and SAAADI. The V gene lost 1 base and the J gene lost 5 bases, with 8 bases spanning the gap. CDR3: CASSEWGRTEAFF. The CDR3 coding sequence is TGCGCCAGCAGTGAGTGGGGGAGGACTGAAGCTTTCTTT.

CDR3 loop: CASSLDDRVGETQYF. In DNA, the CDR3 is TGTGCCAGCAGCTTAGATGACAGGGTTGGAGAGACCCAGTACTTC. The chain combines TRBV7-8 with TRBJ2-5; 7 bases line up with TRBD1. The CDR3 extends over 15 amino acids. J gave up 4 bases and V 1 base, and 6 bases lay outside the gene matches. Per the germline V gene, CDR1 is SGHVS and CDR2 is FQNEAQ.

This chain connects TRBV6-4 to TRBJ1-2; 9 nucleotides line up with TRBD1. The CDR3 loop spans 16 amino acids. Germline assignment: CDR1 MRHNA and CDR2 SNTAGT. With 4 bases clipped from V and 6 bases from J, the junction kept 12 bases outside the gene matches. The chain's CDR3 is CASSADPGQGMHGYTF. CDR3 nucleotide sequence: TGTGCCAGCAGTGCCGACCCGGGACAGGGAATGCATGGCTACACCTTC.

The chain joins TRBV27 to TRBJ2-3, with D uncertain. V was pared by 2 bases and J by 4 bases, with 19 bases between. Germline-derived CDR1 and CDR2 are MNHEY and SMNVEV (reference sequence). This CDR3 has 17 residues. The CDR3 spells CASSLVWAERRSDTQYF. The CDR3 bases are TGTGCCAGCAGTTTAGTCTGGGCGGAGCGAAGATCAGATACGCAGTATTTT.

The chain has TRBV9 and TRBJ1-4, with 10 bases matching TRBD1. Germline-derived CDR1 and CDR2 are SGDLS and YYNGEE. The CDR3 loop spans 17 amino acids. The V segment lost 3 bases and the J segment 2 bases; nucleotides outside the gene matches: 7. CDR3 bases: TGTGCCAGCAGCGCCGGACAGGGGGTAGGGACTAATGAAAAACTGTTTTTT. It translates to CASSAGQGVGTNEKLFF.

The chain couples TRBV7-9 to TRBJ2-7; D assignment may be TRBD1 or TRBD2 (5 bases each). This CDR3 spans 13 amino acids. Between the trimmed V and J ends, which lost 4 bases and 0 bases, there was a span of 7 bases. Per the germline V gene, CDR1 is SEHNR and CDR2 is FQNEAQ (reference sequence). CDR3 DNA sequence: TGTGCCAGCAGCTCCGGGGCCTCCTACGAGCAGTACTTC. As protein: CASSSGASYEQYF. Combining the CDR3 with reference TRBV7-9 and TRBJ2-7 gives the whole variable domain DTGVSQNPRHKITKRGQNVTFRCDPISEHNRLYWYRQTLGQGPEFLTYFQNEAQLEKSRLLSDRFSAERPKGSFSTLEIQRTEQGDSAMYLCASSSGASYEQYFGPGTRLTVT.

This clone has just one count. The J gene is TRBJ1-5, the V gene TRBV7-9, with a possible D match to TRBD1 (5 bases). There are 16 residues in the CDR3. Germline CDR1 SEHNR, CDR2 FQNEAQ (reference sequence). The V end was cut by 4 bases, the J end by 7 bases, with 20 bases between. CDR3 region: CASSSAGTLTRQPQHF. The CDR3 coding sequence is TGTGCCAGCAGCTCAGCTGGGACCCTCACGAGGCAGCCCCAGCATTTT.

The chain joins TRBV6-5 to TRBJ1-1, with D possibly TRBD1 on 5 matching bases. The germline CDR1 and CDR2 sequences are MNHEY and SVGAGI. The CDR3 is made up of 15 amino acids. V dropped 6 bases and J dropped 0 bases, with 14 bases sitting between them. CDR3 sequence (DNA): TGTGCCAGCAGATTGAATCAGGGCATGAACACTGAAGCTTTCTTT. Its translation: CASRLNQGMNTEAFF.

V and J are TRBV9 and TRBJ2-1, with a weak D call TRBD2 (6 bases). CDR3 length: 15 amino acids. With 0 bases removed from V and 0 bases from J, the gap between germline ends came to 7 bases. Germline V gene sequence: CDR1 SGDLS, CDR2 YYNGEE. CDR3: CASSVASDSYNEQFF. CDR3 bases: TGTGCCAGCAGCGTAGCTAGCGACTCCTACAATGAGCAGTTCTTC.

Note on this clone: Other DNA sequences in this sample translate to the same CDR3. The rearrangement joins TRBV3-1 (or the pseudogene TRBV3-2) to TRBJ2-7; D gene uncertain. V lost 0 bases to trimming and J lost 1 base, with 7 bases between them. The CDR3 has 14 amino acids. Germline V gives CDR1 LGHDT, CDR2 YNNKEL (reference sequence). The CDR3 here is CASSQDPGSYEQYF. CDR3 DNA sequence: TGTGCCAGCAGCCAAGACCCTGGTTCCTACGAGCAGTACTTC.